The clone carrying this T cell receptor beta chain was seen only a few times. CDR3 length: 15 amino acids. With V trimmed by 5 bases and J by 4 bases, 7 bases remained unmatched. Germline CDR1 reads MGHRA; CDR2 reads YSYEKL. The data originate from a study of beta chain features in type 1 diabetes. The whole isolated RNA underwent reverse transcription, so sequencing captured expressed TCRB transcripts. Assay used: immunoSEQ multiplex PCR; TCRdb lists only in-frame clones, some missing. This sample has about 290,000 clones, with under 8.5% found just once. Sequencing used central memory CD4+ T cells from blood. The sequence derives from a woman aged 18-29 years in good health. The chain links TRBV4-1 to TRBJ2-3, with 9 bases identical to TRBD2. Here the CDR3 DNA reads TGCGCCAGCAGCTCTAATAGCGGGGGATCAGATACGCAGTATTTT. It yields the protein CASSSNSGGSDTQYF.